This T cell receptor (beta chain) was profiled in a study of blood T cell repertoires in COVID-19. Looking at the study overall: Some COVID-19 samples were acute and others convalescent; all came from the United States, Italy and Spain. From T cells, B-cell-depleted T cells, or PBMCs came the material, which was cDNA or gDNA.

Original processing notes: It was from reference gene primer amplification that nucleated cell counts were estimated. Clones were sequenced by immunoSEQ multiplex PCR, and TCRdb holds only the in-frame ones, with some missing. D and trimming were read from the DNA, whereas the V and J calls and clone size are those reported in that table. The repertoire has a few hundred thousand clones, roughly 82% of them found once; the top ten carry approximately 13%. The sample comprised peripheral blood. The clonotype originates from an older man with acute or convalescent COVID-19.

CDR3 sequence reads: CASTLTGSNQPQHF. CDR3 in DNA: TGTGCCAGCACCCTGACAGGGAGCAATCAGCCCCAGCATTTT. The V gene is TRBV3-1 (or the pseudogene TRBV3-2), the J gene TRBJ1-5; TRBD1 matches 7 bases. With 7 bases clipped from V and 1 base from J, the junction kept 4 bases outside the gene matches. Germline lookup yields CDR1 LGHDT and CDR2 YNNKEL (reference sequence). CDR3 length: 14 amino acids.